This is a list of T cell receptor beta chains from one sample in a study of shared clonotypes between healthy human individuals. Here immunoSEQ multiplex PCR was the method, and the copy in TCRdb shows in-frame clones only, minus some. Of about 990,000 clones in the sample, about 84% were seen once. Sequenced: memory CD4+ T cells from PBMCs. The receptors stem from a man aged 18 to 29 in good health. Some clones in this sample may be carry-over from other donors' samples. Both conserved end residues are part of each CDR3.

cdr3_aa j_call v_call
CASSPSSGIRDEQYF TRBJ2-7 TRBV11-2
CASSVNQGDTGELFF TRBJ2-2 TRBV9
CASSSQTGREKLFF TRBJ1-4 TRBV7-9
CASTLMNYYGYTF TRBJ1-2 TRBV7-9
CASSRALPTDTQYF TRBJ2-3 TRBV7-6
CASSQVINTGELFF TRBJ2-2 TRBV4-3
CSGGHLGYNEQFF TRBJ2-1 TRBV29-1
CASSPYVNSGNTIYF TRBJ1-3 TRBV18
CASSLDFGGRANTIYF TRBJ1-3 TRBV5-1
CASSVLSGSNQPQHF TRBJ1-5 TRBV9
CATRAGAGTDTQYF TRBJ2-3 TRBV6-5
CASSKILGQSETQYF TRBJ2-5 TRBV7-8
CASSLLRGGTVSGANVLTF TRBJ2-6 TRBV11-2
CASSADGAGANVLTF TRBJ2-6 TRBV5-1
CASSLYTGSNYGYTF TRBJ1-2 TRBV6-5
CSGWDQETQYF TRBJ2-5 TRBV20-1
CASSLPGDETQYF TRBJ2-5 TRBV11-2
CASTLGLYPGDTQYF TRBJ2-3 TRBV2
CASSPSPQGYETQYF TRBJ2-5 TRBV9
CASSQDQGAPSGANVLTF TRBJ2-6 TRBV14
CASIGGPTNEKLFF TRBJ1-4 TRBV2
CASSTLRAFSYEQYF TRBJ2-7 TRBV28
CSARTGTLFPF TRBJ1-4 TRBV20-1
CASSLIPGAAYEQYF TRBJ2-7 TRBV7-2
CASSPPGDTQYF TRBJ2-3 TRBV6-5
CASSVDWGTAEQYF TRBJ2-7 TRBV9
CASSLTVGHYSNQPQHF TRBJ1-5 TRBV7-2
CSVLKAGLGEDTQYF TRBJ2-3 TRBV29-1
CATNVDSNQPQHF TRBJ1-5 TRBV15
CASSLKLNQNTEAFF TRBJ1-1 TRBV11-2
CASSRQQGPGNTIYF TRBJ1-3 TRBV4-1
CASSLDAGRLNTEAFF TRBJ1-1 TRBV5-1
CASSLNPGRGLGQPQHF TRBJ1-5 TRBV4-1
CASSYDRQGPYEQYF TRBJ2-7 TRBV6-5
CASSPRRGYGYTF TRBJ1-2 TRBV27
CASSLGDANEKLFF TRBJ1-4 TRBV5-1
CASSLGPGQKNYNEQFF TRBJ2-1 TRBV27
CASSSGTSGDTDTQYF TRBJ2-3 TRBV11-2
CASSYDPSLNTGELFF TRBJ2-2 TRBV6-5
CASSLAEGEQFF TRBJ2-1 TRBV5-1
CASSLTALDTQYF TRBJ2-3 TRBV7-3
CASSPLRSGANVLTF TRBJ2-6 TRBV7-9
CASSEGVSYEQYF TRBJ2-7 TRBV6-1
CASSYSARAPNEAFF TRBJ1-1 TRBV6-5
CATSGTSVNNEQFF TRBJ2-1 TRBV10-3
CASSPTSGVNTGELFF TRBJ2-2 TRBV4-3
CASSYSLGQGVRYTF TRBJ1-2 TRBV6-5
CASRLDSNVGEQYF TRBJ2-7 TRBV27
CAWSRGQARYGYTF TRBJ1-2 TRBV30
CASSSDSTYNEQFF TRBJ2-1 TRBV11-3
CASSLGVTNTGELFF TRBJ2-2 TRBV7-3
CASSVVAGSTDTQYF TRBJ2-3 TRBV9
CASSEMATALNQPQHF TRBJ1-5 TRBV6-1
CASRSTGSGNTIYF TRBJ1-3 TRBV28
CASSQMQGAYEQYF TRBJ2-7 TRBV14
CASSYEGGAPPRTQYF TRBJ2-5 TRBV6-6
CASSQGPGQGDQTQYF TRBJ2-5 TRBV4-1
CASSFERLGEQYF TRBJ2-7 TRBV7-2
CASRTTGFTGELFF TRBJ2-2 TRBV6-5